This is a list of T cell receptor beta chains from one sample in a study of neurological immune-mediated disorders. TCRdb recomputed calls from the 5' RACE reads with MiXCR, one row per CDR3 protein. This table holds 55,000 to 65,000 distinct CDR3 sequences, approximately 11% found once. Sequencing used PBMCs. The receptors here all came from an older woman with HTLV-1-associated myelopathy (HAM/TSP). Both conserved end residues are part of each CDR3. The D gene is left open where the match is weak. Size tells how often a clone was seen (once, few, many) or the class of an expanded clone, and some rows leave it out.

V gene,CDR3 length,clone size,J gene,D gene,CDR3 protein,CDR3 DNA
TRBV12-3/TRBV12-4,12,-,TRBJ2-7,-,CASSPTGAEQYF,TGTGCCAGCAGCCCAACCGGCGCCGAGCAGTACTTC
TRBV12-3/TRBV12-4,15,many,TRBJ1-2,TRBD1,CASSLSGQDPWGYTF,TGTGCCAGCAGTTTGTCGGGACAGGACCCGTGGGGCTACACCTTC
TRBV5-1,13,many,TRBJ1-4,-,CASSRESNEKLFF,TGCGCCAGCAGCAGGGAATCTAATGAAAAACTGTTTTTT
TRBV3-1,14,many,TRBJ2-5,-,CASSQAGLEETQYF,TGTGCCAGCAGCCAAGCGGGGCTCGAAGAGACCCAGTACTTC
TRBV28,18,once,TRBJ2-1,-,CASSQPGHGPNYYNEQFF,TGTGCCAGTAGTCAACCGGGACATGGCCCAAACTACTACAATGAGCAGTTCTTC
TRBV7-9,13,many,TRBJ2-3,-,CAQVTVSGDTQYF,TGTGCCCAAGTTACCGTTTCGGGAGATACGCAGTATTTT
TRBV7-6,15,few,TRBJ2-5,TRBD2,CASSPTWGGQETQYF,TGTGCCAGCAGCCCCACTTGGGGGGGGCAAGAGACCCAGTACTTC
TRBV12-3/TRBV12-4,15,many,TRBJ2-7,-,CASSPLGTRIYEQYF,TGTGCCAGCAGTCCCTTGGGGACTCGCATTTACGAGCAGTACTTC
TRBV20-1,14,many,TRBJ2-3,-,CSARRTGVTDTQYF,TGCAGTGCTAGAAGGACGGGGGTCACAGATACGCAGTATTTT
TRBV20-1,13,many,TRBJ2-7,-,CSGSWGTAYEQYF,TGCAGTGGTAGCTGGGGTACAGCCTACGAGCAGTACTTC
TRBV7-9,15,many,TRBJ2-7,TRBD2,CASSLVGTSAYEQYF,TGTGCCAGCAGCTTAGTTGGGACTAGCGCCTACGAGCAGTACTTC
TRBV5-1,18,many,TRBJ1-4,-,CASSLEGAGGQRNEKLFF,TGCGCCAGCAGCCTGGAGGGCGCGGGAGGACAGCGGAATGAAAAACTGTTTTTT
TRBV12-3/TRBV12-4,15,many,TRBJ2-7,-,CASSYGNRATYEQYF,TGTGCCAGCAGCTATGGGAACAGGGCGACCTACGAGCAGTACTTC
TRBV4-1,15,many,TRBJ1-3,-,CASSQDSFSGNTIYF,TGCGCCAGCAGCCAAGACAGCTTCTCTGGAAACACCATATATTTT
TRBV28,16,many,TRBJ2-1,TRBD1,CASRTTGVGSYNEQFF,TGTGCCAGCAGGACGACAGGGGTCGGCTCCTACAATGAGCAGTTCTTC
TRBV5-1,15,many,TRBJ2-7,TRBD2,CASSLGSGATYEQYF,TGCGCCAGCAGCTTGGGCAGCGGGGCGACCTACGAGCAGTACTTC
TRBV4-1,16,many,TRBJ2-5,-,CASSQGDVGRQETQYF,TGCGCCAGCAGCCAAGGGGATGTGGGCAGGCAAGAGACCCAGTACTTC
TRBV10-3,14,many,TRBJ1-6,TRBD1,CAISGQGYNSPLHF,TGTGCCATCAGTGGACAGGGGTATAATTCACCCCTCCACTTT
TRBV20-1,17,once,TRBJ2-5,TRBD2,CSAIAVGIAGVQETQYF,TGCAGTGCTATTGCCGTGGGAATAGCGGGAGTGCAAGAGACCCAATACTTC
TRBV5-6,14,many,TRBJ2-1,TRBD2,CASSSLAEYNEQFF,TGTGCCAGCAGCTCTCTAGCGGAGTACAATGAGCAGTTCTTC
TRBV15,17,many,TRBJ2-1,TRBD2,CATSRDGLAETYNEQFF,TGTGCCACCAGCAGAGATGGCCTAGCGGAAACCTACAATGAGCAGTTCTTC
TRBV5-1,15,many,TRBJ2-5,TRBD2,CASSLVPGLAETQYF,TGCGCCAGCAGCTTGGTACCCGGACTAGCGGAGACCCAGTACTTC
TRBV2,14,medium-sized,TRBJ1-1,-,CASSERTANTEAFF,TGTGCCAGCAGTGAACGGACAGCCAACACTGAAGCTTTCTTT
TRBV29-1,18,many,TRBJ2-1,TRBD2,CSVDGLAGGLSSYNEQFF,TGCAGCGTCGACGGACTAGCGGGAGGGTTAAGCTCCTACAATGAGCAGTTCTTC
TRBV7-6,16,-,TRBJ1-2,-,CASNSLGAVPNYGYTF,TGTGCCAGCAACTCACTCGGTGCCGTCCCGAACTATGGCTACACCTTC
TRBV5-1,13,many,TRBJ2-5,-,CASSYGDLETQYF,TGCGCCAGCAGCTATGGGGACTTGGAGACCCAGTACTTC
TRBV5-5,14,many,TRBJ2-6,-,CASRPDGGANVLTF,TGTGCCAGCAGACCCGACGGTGGGGCCAACGTCCTGACTTTC
TRBV5-6,13,many,TRBJ2-3,TRBD1,CASTETGADTQYF,TGTGCCAGCACCGAGACAGGGGCAGATACGCAGTATTTT
TRBV5-1,16,-,TRBJ1-1,TRBD1,CASSLQGGRGNTEAFF,TGCGCCAGCAGCTTGCAGGGGGGCCGGGGGAACACTGAAGCTTTCTTT
TRBV5-1,15,many,TRBJ2-2,-,CASSYTSTNTGELFF,TGCGCCAGCAGCTACACTAGCACTAACACCGGGGAGCTGTTTTTT
TRBV10-3,15,many,TRBJ2-1,TRBD2,CAIRVAGEAYNEQFF,TGTGCCATCAGGGTAGCGGGAGAGGCCTACAATGAGCAGTTCTTC
TRBV11-2,15,many,TRBJ2-5,-,CASGFGSGLGETQYF,TGTGCCAGCGGATTCGGCTCGGGGCTGGGAGAGACCCAGTACTTC
TRBV5-1,16,many,TRBJ2-5,TRBD2,CASSLTSGRTVETQYF,TGCGCCAGCAGCTTGACTAGCGGGAGAACGGTGGAGACCCAGTACTTC
TRBV11-2,15,-,TRBJ2-5,-,CASSINSGAKETQYF,TGTGCCAGCAGCATAAATAGCGGAGCTAAAGAGACCCAGTACTTC
TRBV20-1,17,many,TRBJ2-7,TRBD2,CSASGLAGVGGYYEQYF,TGCAGTGCCAGTGGACTAGCGGGAGTCGGAGGATACTACGAGCAGTACTTC
TRBV20-1,12,-,TRBJ2-1,-,CSARKGTNEQFF,TGCAGTGCTAGGAAGGGGACGAATGAGCAGTTCTTC
TRBV12-3/TRBV12-4,13,many,TRBJ1-1,-,CASSLRGDTEAFF,TGTGCCAGCAGTTTGCGTGGGGACACTGAAGCTTTCTTT
TRBV12-3/TRBV12-4,13,many,TRBJ1-5,TRBD1,CASRSSTGVPQHF,TGTGCCAGCAGATCATCTACAGGGGTTCCCCAGCATTTT
TRBV27,13,many,TRBJ1-2,TRBD1,CASSFRDSGGYTF,TGTGCCAGCAGTTTTAGGGACAGCGGCGGCTACACCTTC
TRBV20-1,11,many,TRBJ1-1,-,CSAAGDAEAFF,TGCAGTGCTGCAGGGGACGCTGAAGCTTTCTTT
TRBV5-1,15,many,TRBJ2-1,-,CASSLSLQSYNEQFF,TGCGCCAGCAGCTTGAGCCTTCAATCCTACAATGAGCAGTTCTTC
TRBV12-3/TRBV12-4,15,many,TRBJ2-1,-,CASSSLPLSGYEQFF,TGTGCCAGCAGTTCCCTCCCCCTTTCCGGATATGAGCAGTTCTTC
TRBV7-6,15,many,TRBJ2-5,TRBD2,CASTRTSGLQETQYF,TGTGCCAGCACCCGGACTAGCGGGCTCCAAGAGACCCAGTACTTC
TRBV29-1,15,many,TRBJ2-7,TRBD2,CSVEGTSGSSDEQYF,TGCAGCGTTGAAGGGACTAGCGGGAGTAGCGACGAGCAGTACTTC
TRBV7-3,12,many,TRBJ2-1,-,CASSLTGGEQFF,TGTGCCAGCAGCTTAACGGGCGGTGAGCAGTTCTTC
TRBV5-1,14,many,TRBJ2-7,-,CASSLGGSLYEQYF,TGCGCCAGCAGCTTGGGGGGCAGCCTCTACGAGCAGTACTTC
TRBV3-1,15,-,TRBJ2-5,-,CASSHKRVLEETQYF,TGTGCCAGCAGCCACAAGCGGGTTTTAGAAGAGACCCAGTACTTC